The 19 T cell receptor beta chains given below trace back to one sample, sequenced in a study of OX40 agonist ivuxolimab in advanced cancers. Only in-frame clones appear in the TCRdb table, and some are missing; sequencing was by immunoSEQ multiplex PCR. Of around 25,000 clones in the sample, approximately 78% were seen once. This sample comprised CD4+ or CD8+ T cells sorted from blood, obtained in a trial of the OX40 agonist ivuxolimab. The receptor set was obtained from an adult with an advanced solid tumor such as melanoma, head and neck, liver or kidney cancer.

This clone was seen a handful of times. The genes are TRBV7-8 and TRBJ1-4; D is undetermined. The length of the CDR3 is 14 residues. Germline V gives CDR1 SGHVS, CDR2 FQNEAQ. V was cut by 3 bases and J by 4 bases, with 9 bases left in between. The CDR3 DNA follows: TGTGCCAGCAGCTTGAGACTGCGTAATGAAAAACTGTTTTTT. Its translation: CASSLRLRNEKLFF. Drawing the rest from reference TRBV7-8 and TRBJ1-4, the complete variable domain is GAGVSQSPRYKVAKRGQDVALRCDPISGHVSLFWYQQALGQGPEFLTYFQNEAQLDKSGLPSDRFFAERPEGSVSTLKIQRTQQEDSAVYLCASSLRLRNEKLFFGSGTQLSVL.

The sample holds one count of this clone. The chain links TRBV19 to TRBJ2-7; unclear D gene. V was trimmed by 2 bases and J by 1 base, leaving 6 bases between them. The CDR3 is made up of 13 amino acids. Germline CDR1 and CDR2: LNHDA and SQIVND (reference sequence). CDR3 in DNA: TGTGCCAGTAGTATAACCCAATCCTACGAGCAGTACTTC. Residues: CASSITQSYEQYF.

The chain uses TRBV6-1 and TRBJ2-2; 10 bases agree with TRBD2. Germline V CDR1 and CDR2: MNHNS, SASEGT. The CDR3 sequence is 16 residues long. J gave up 1 base and V 4 bases, and 3 bases lay outside the gene matches. As DNA, the CDR3 is TGTGCCAGCAGTGCCCGACTAGCGGGGAACACCGGGGAGCTGTTTTTT. Translation: CASSARLAGNTGELFF.

DNA for the CDR3: TGTGCCAGCAGCCAAGATGCTGGACTAGCGGGGGGGGAGACCCAGTACTTC. It codes for CASSQDAGLAGGETQYF. The chain combines TRBV4-2 with TRBJ2-5, with 15 positions matching TRBD2. Germline CDR1 reads LGHNA; CDR2 reads YNFKEQ. The CDR3 totals 17 residues. V gave up 0 bases and J gave up 5 bases; unmatched junction bases: 4.

V and J are TRBV4-3 and TRBJ2-7; 7 nucleotides match TRBD2. Germline V gene data show CDR1 as LGHNA and CDR2 as YSLEER. J was trimmed by 3 bases and V by 4 bases; bases with no gene match: 9. CDR3 length: 15 residues. The CDR3: CASSRKVGGDYEQYF. CDR3 bases: TGCGCCAGCAGCCGGAAAGTGGGGGGGGACTACGAGCAGTACTTC.

The CDR3 region has the DNA TGCAGCGTCCTTCTAGCGGAGGTTTCCTACGAGCAGTACTTC. Protein sequence: CSVLLAEVSYEQYF. The chain carries TRBV29-1 and TRBJ2-7; TRBD2 matches at 7 bases. The length of the CDR3 is 14 residues. Losses at the gene ends were 6 bases for V and 1 base for J; bases not matched to a gene: 9. The germline gives CDR1 SQVTM, CDR2 ANQGSEA.

The gene calls are TRBV11-2 and TRBJ1-5; the D gene is possibly TRBD1 (6 bases). Germline V gene data show CDR1 as SGHAT and CDR2 as FQNNGV. The length of the CDR3 is 16 residues. The V end was cut by 1 base, the J end by 1 base, with 11 bases between. The CDR3: CASSLGQVLSNQPQHF. The CDR3 nucleotides read TGTGCCAGCAGCTTAGGACAGGTATTGAGCAATCAGCCCCAGCATTTT.

The rearrangement uses TRBV18 and TRBJ2-7; no definite D call. This CDR3 comprises 13 residues. Per germline, CDR1 KGHSH and CDR2 LQKENI. V was shortened by 0 bases and J by 3 bases, with 6 bases between the two germline ends. The CDR3 DNA reads TGTGCCAGCTCACCACCGAGCGACTACGAGCAGTACTTC. This translates into CASSPPSDYEQYF.

V and J are TRBV19 and TRBJ2-1; TRBD1 agrees at 7 bases. There are 16 residues in the CDR3. The germline CDR1 and CDR2 sequences are LNHDA and SQIVND (reference sequence). V lost 6 bases and J lost 4; bases outside the gene matches: 12. CDR3 protein: CASRPPQGRRYNEQFF. In DNA, the CDR3 is TGTGCCAGTAGGCCCCCACAGGGGCGGCGATACAATGAGCAGTTCTTC.

The chain joins TRBV5-1 to TRBJ1-5; no clear D gene. This CDR3 is 13 amino acids long. Trimming removed 2 bases from V and 1 base from J, with 4 bases in between. Germline V gives CDR1 SGHRS, CDR2 YFSETQ. Written as DNA, the CDR3 is TGCGCCAGCAGCTTCGAAAGCAATCAGCCCCAGCATTTT. It yields the protein CASSFESNQPQHF.

This clone was picked up one time. The gene calls are TRBV18 and TRBJ1-1, with a tentative D call TRBD1 (6 bases). CDR1 is KGHSH, CDR2 LQKENI, per germline. The V gene lost 1 base and the J gene lost 4 bases, with 7 bases spanning the gap. This CDR3 comprises 13 residues. The DNA of the CDR3 is TGTGCCAGCTCACCACAACAGGGCACTGAAGCTTTCTTT. Translated, it gives CASSPQQGTEAFF.

This chain joins TRBV5-1 and TRBJ2-7; 7 bases align to TRBD2. The CDR3 covers 14 residues. Germline-derived CDR1 and CDR2 are SGHRS and YFSETQ. The junction had 3 bases not matched to a gene; V was cut back by 3 bases and J by 0 bases. The chain's CDR3 is CASSWGTTSYEQYF. CDR3 in DNA: TGCGCCAGCAGCTGGGGGACTACCTCCTACGAGCAGTACTTC.

The chain carries TRBV6-1 and TRBJ1-5; the match to TRBD1 covers 8 bases. V trimming: 8 bases; J trimming: 4 bases; junction bases outside the gene matches: 4. CDR1 and CDR2 from the germline V gene are MNHNS and SASEGT. The CDR3 consists of 13 residues. The CDR3 region is CASGDRRNQPQHF. The CDR3, as DNA: TGTGCCAGCGGGGACAGGCGAAATCAGCCCCAGCATTTT.

The chain employs TRBV6-1 and TRBJ1-1, with D possibly being TRBD1 (5 bases). Per the germline V gene, CDR1 is MNHNS and CDR2 is SASEGT. V lost 8 bases to trimming and J lost 2 bases, with 9 bases between them. The CDR3 extends over 12 amino acids. CDR3 bases: TGTGCCAGCGAAGGGGACAACACTGAAGCTTTCTTT. Amino acids: CASEGDNTEAFF.

The rearrangement joins TRBV30 to TRBJ1-2; 9 bases agree with TRBD1. Losses at the gene ends were 5 bases for V and 8 bases for J; bases not matched to a gene: 6. Germline loops: CDR1 GTSNPN, CDR2 SVGIG (reference sequence). The length of the CDR3 is 12 residues. In DNA, the CDR3 is TGTGCCTGGGCCGGGACAGGGAACGGCTACACCTTC. Translating it yields CAWAGTGNGYTF.

V usage is TRBV6-1 and J usage is TRBJ2-7, with D possibly being TRBD1 (6 bases). CDR1 and CDR2 from the germline V gene are MNHNS and SASEGT. The ends were cut back, 5 bases at V and 7 bases at J, with 9 bases in the middle. The CDR3 runs 11 residues. The CDR3 sequence: CASSPGVEQYF. The CDR3 coding sequence is TGTGCCAGCAGTCCAGGGGTAGAGCAGTACTTC.

This clone was detected only once. The chain carries TRBV28 and TRBJ2-1, with 8 bases aligning to TRBD1. Germline V gene data show CDR1 as MDHEN and CDR2 as SYDVKM. J lost 7 bases, V lost 4 bases, and 9 bases had no gene match. CDR3 size: 15 residues. The CDR3 region has the DNA TGTGCCAGCAGTTCCGCGGACAGGGTCGTAAATGAGCAGTTCTTC. Protein product: CASSSADRVVNEQFF.

The CDR3 DNA follows: TGTGCCAGGGTTGGGGGGGCCTATGGCTACACCTTC. This encodes CARVGGAYGYTF. The V call is TRBV6-1, the J call TRBJ1-2, with a tentative D call TRBD1 (6 bases). The CDR3 runs 12 residues. V was pared by 9 bases and J by 4 bases, with 12 bases between. Germline V gene data show CDR1 as MNHNS and CDR2 as SASEGT.

The chain is built from TRBV27 and TRBJ2-1, with D uncertain. CDR1 MNHEY and CDR2 SMNVEV come from the germline V gene (reference sequence). V lost 5 bases and J lost 9, with 26 bases in between. CDR3 length: 17 amino acids. CDR3 bases: TGTGCCAGCAGTAGGGCGATCGGAAGGCGTCAATGGGGTGAGCAGTTCTTC. This sequence encodes CASSRAIGRRQWGEQFF.